This T cell receptor (beta chain) comes out of a study of OX40 agonist ivuxolimab in advanced cancers. Background on the study: A mean age of approximately 60 years, range about 23 to 90, was recorded, and around 85% were male. Prior anti-PD-1, anti-PD-L1 or anti-CTLA-4 therapy did not bar entry, and approximately 40% had some.

Enrollment shut out patients with autoimmune disease history or systemic immunosuppression. The V end was cut by 2 bases, the J end by 9 bases, with 14 bases between. The CDR3 contains 14 residues. Germline CDR1 and CDR2: WNHNN and SYGVQD (reference sequence). Produced via immunoSEQ multiplex PCR; TCRdb's table is partial and in-frame only. The data hold about 43,000 clones, with around 88% observed a single time. The TCR sequence derives from an adult with an advanced solid tumor such as melanoma, head and neck, liver or kidney cancer. This material consisted of CD4+ or CD8+ T cells sorted from blood, taken in a trial of the OX40 agonist ivuxolimab. This rearrangement joins TRBV10-1 to TRBJ2-1; D possibly corresponds to TRBD1 (5 bases). The CDR3 DNA is TGCGCCAGCAGTGAGACCACAGGATACGGTGAGCAGTTCTTC. Encoded protein: CASSETTGYGEQFF.